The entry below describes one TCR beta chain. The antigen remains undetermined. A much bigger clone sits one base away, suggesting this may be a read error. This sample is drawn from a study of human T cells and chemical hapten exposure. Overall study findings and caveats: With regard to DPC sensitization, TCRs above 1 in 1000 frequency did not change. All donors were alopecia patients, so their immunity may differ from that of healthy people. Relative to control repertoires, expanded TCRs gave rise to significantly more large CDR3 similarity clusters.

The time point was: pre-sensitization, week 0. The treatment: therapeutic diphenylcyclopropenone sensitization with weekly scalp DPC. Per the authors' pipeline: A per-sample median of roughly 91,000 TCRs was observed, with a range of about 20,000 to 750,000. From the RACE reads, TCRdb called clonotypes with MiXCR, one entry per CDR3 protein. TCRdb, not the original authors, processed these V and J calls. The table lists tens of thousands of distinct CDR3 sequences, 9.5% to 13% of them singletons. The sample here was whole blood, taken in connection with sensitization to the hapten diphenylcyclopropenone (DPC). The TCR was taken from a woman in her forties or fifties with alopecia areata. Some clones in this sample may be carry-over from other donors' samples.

CDR3 DNA sequence: TGTGCCAGCAGTTTATCCCTTTGTGTAGCGGGGATGACCTACAATGAGCAGTTCTTC. Its translation: CASSLSLCVAGMTYNEQFF. V is TRBV27 and J is TRBJ2-1; 8 bases fit TRBD2. Germline lookup yields CDR1 MNHEY and CDR2 SMNVEV (reference sequence). This CDR3 region has 19 residues. The trim removed 0 bases at V and 2 bases at J, leaving 12 bases unmatched.